These 6 T cell receptor beta chains were all obtained from the same sample, sequenced in a study of T cell responses to AZD1222 COVID-19 vaccine. Some clones are missing from TCRdb's copy, which holds only in-frame ones; the method was immunoSEQ multiplex PCR. The profile shows around 160,000 clones, under 95% of them singletons. The sample was peripheral blood, taken on day 0 of AZD1222 vaccination. The receptors stem from an adult in good health.

V usage is TRBV6-5 and J usage is TRBJ1-3; D ambiguous. The germline gives CDR1 MNHEY, CDR2 SVGAGI. This CDR3 contains 14 residues. V was cut by 6 bases and J by 8 bases, with 17 bases left in between. The DNA for the CDR3 is TGTGCCAGCAGCTTAACGGGAAGCCTGGACACCATATATTTT. This encodes CASSLTGSLDTIYF.

The CDR3 nucleotides are TGCGCCAGCAGCCAAGATTATGAGGGCTCGAACTATGGCTACACCTTC. Its protein is CASSQDYEGSNYGYTF. J is TRBJ1-2 and V is TRBV4-1; D ambiguous. Trimming took 0 bases from V and 2 from J, leaving 13 bases between them. CDR3 length equals 16 residues. The germline gives CDR1 MGHRA, CDR2 YSYEKL.

V gene TRBV5-4 combines with J gene TRBJ2-6; 7 bases are a match to TRBD1. Per the germline V gene, CDR1 is SGHNT and CDR2 is YYREEE (reference sequence). V shed 0 bases and J 4 bases; nucleotides not matched to a gene: 1. This CDR3 has 15 amino acids. CDR3 in amino acids: CASSLVTGGANVLTF. For the CDR3, the DNA is TGTGCCAGCAGCTTGGTGACAGGGGGGGCCAACGTCCTGACTTTC.

This rearrangement joins TRBV5-8 to TRBJ1-5, with 7 bases that match TRBD1. The CDR3 has 16 residues. Per the germline V gene, CDR1 is SGHTS and CDR2 is YDEGEE. The ends lost 4 bases at V and 0 bases at J; junction bases unmatched: 7. This CDR3 is CASSLTGALSNQPQHF. The DNA of the CDR3 is TGTGCCAGCAGCCTCACAGGGGCCCTTAGCAATCAGCCCCAGCATTTT.

The genes are TRBV19 and TRBJ1-1; 8 bases fit TRBD1. The ends lost 4 bases at V and 4 bases at J; junction bases unmatched: 11. The CDR3 extends over 16 amino acids. Germline CDR1 and CDR2: LNHDA and SQIVND (reference sequence). The CDR3 protein is CASSKPQGAVFTEAFF. DNA for the CDR3: TGTGCCAGTAGTAAGCCCCAGGGGGCGGTTTTCACTGAAGCTTTCTTT.

This rearrangement joins TRBV6-5 to TRBJ1-6; weak D call: TRBD1 (5 bases). The CDR3 is 16 residues long. Trimming left V 0 bases short and J 9 bases short, with 15 bases between. Germline assignment: CDR1 MNHEY and CDR2 SVGAGI. Written as DNA, the CDR3 is TGTGCCAGCAGTTACTCATCCAGGGTTAACAGTTCACCCCTCCACTTT. Its translation: CASSYSSRVNSSPLHF.